Below are 25 T cell receptor beta chains sequenced from a single sample in a study of T and B cells in COVID-19 patients. TRB rearrangements were amplified by multiplex PCR with BIOMED2 TRB-A/B primers. TCRdb reanalysed the multiplex PCR reads using MiXCR and keeps one entry per CDR3 protein. The repertoire has roughly 15,000 distinct CDR3 sequences, around 26% of them found once; the top ten carry 6% to 7.5%. Blood genomic DNA input for TRB amplification was about 240-550 ng. Sequences were obtained from blood. Receptors originate from a human donor who had recovered from COVID-19.

V usage is TRBV5-4 and J usage is TRBJ2-6, with 9 positions matching TRBD1. V gave up 4 bases and J gave up 0 bases; unmatched junction bases: 5. The length of the CDR3 is 17 residues. From germline, CDR1 is SGHNT and CDR2 YYREEE (reference sequence). The CDR3 protein is CASSRRDRASGANVLTF. The CDR3 DNA reads as TGTGCCAGCAGCCGCCGGGACAGGGCCTCTGGGGCCAACGTCCTGACTTTC. Full variable domain (outside the CDR3, taken from reference TRBV5-4 and TRBJ2-6): ETGVTQSPTHLIKTRGQQVTLRCSSQSGHNTVSWYQQALGQGPQFIFQYYREEENGRGNFPPRFSGLQFPNYSSELNVNALELDDSALYLCASSRRDRASGANVLTFGAGSRLTVL.

This clonotype was observed at least ten times. V and J are TRBV30 and TRBJ2-7; no clear D gene. Germline assignment: CDR1 GTSNPN and CDR2 SVGIG (reference sequence). Trimming stripped 0 bases from V and 5 bases from J, with 8 bases between. The CDR3 is made up of 12 amino acids. The CDR3 coding sequence is TGTGCCTGGAGTGTACGTGGGGACGAGCAGTACTTC. This translates into CAWSVRGDEQYF.

This CDR3 reads CSGRTSGIYNEQFF. CDR3 DNA sequence: TGCAGTGGGAGGACTAGCGGGATCTACAATGAGCAGTTCTTC. The chain recombines TRBV20-1 with TRBJ2-1, with TRBD2 identical over 12 bases. J lost 3 bases, V lost 7 bases, and 4 bases had no gene match. Germline CDR1 reads DFQATT; CDR2 reads SNEGSKA (reference sequence). There are 14 residues in the CDR3.

This clonotype is deemed medium-sized. The chain employs TRBV19 and TRBJ2-1; tentative D call: TRBD2 (6 bases). Per the germline V gene, CDR1 is LNHDA and CDR2 is SQIVND (reference sequence). Trimming stripped 7 bases from V and 0 bases from J, with 25 bases between. The CDR3 loop spans 19 amino acids. In nucleotides, the CDR3 is TGTGCCAGTACTCAATGGACTACCCTAGGAACCGCCTCCTACAATGAGCAGTTCTTC. Residues: CASTQWTTLGTASYNEQFF.

Sample share makes this clonotype medium-sized. The chain has TRBV15 and TRBJ2-1, with a weak D call TRBD1 (6 bases). The CDR3 runs 16 residues. Germline V lookup: CDR1 LNHNV, CDR2 YYDKDF (reference sequence). V lost 0 bases and J lost 2, with 11 bases in between. The CDR3 DNA reads as TGTGCCACCAGCAGAGACCGACAGGCCCCCTACAATGAGCAGTTCTTC. It specifies CATSRDRQAPYNEQFF.

By its share, this clonotype is medium-sized. The chain employs TRBV30 and TRBJ2-5; 9 bases map to TRBD1. Germline lookup yields CDR1 GTSNPN and CDR2 SVGIG (reference sequence). The CDR3 sequence is 15 residues long. The trim removed 3 bases at V and 4 bases at J, leaving 9 bases unmatched. The CDR3: CAWSSGQGLGETQYF. In nucleotides, the CDR3 is TGTGCCTGGAGCTCGGGACAGGGATTGGGAGAGACCCAGTACTTC.

There are many counts of this clonotype. The chain is built from TRBV5-6 and TRBJ1-6, with D perhaps TRBD1 (6 bases). The V gene lost 4 bases and the J gene lost 2 bases, with 10 bases spanning the gap. This CDR3 region has 15 residues. Germline-derived CDR1 and CDR2 are SGHDT and YYEEEE. CDR3 DNA: TGTGCCAGCAGCGGCCGGGACACCTATAATTCACCCCTCCACTTT. This encodes CASSGRDTYNSPLHF.

This clonotype turned up a few times. This sequence joins TRBV12-3 or TRBV12-4 and TRBJ2-7; D is perhaps TRBD2 (6 bases). Between the trimmed V and J ends, which lost 2 bases and 3 bases, there was a span of 14 bases. The CDR3 contains 15 residues. The CDR3 here is CASSLKGDSYYEQYF. The CDR3 DNA is TGTGCCAGCAGTTTAAAAGGGGACTCTTACTACGAGCAGTACTTC.

The chain joins TRBV6-1 to TRBJ2-2; D perhaps matches TRBD2 (5 bases). This CDR3 spans 14 amino acids. Trimming left V 4 bases short and J 6 bases short, with 12 bases between. Germline CDR1 and CDR2: MNHNS and SASEGT. This CDR3 is CASSVTAVAGELFF. The CDR3 nucleotides are TGTGCCAGCAGTGTCACAGCGGTGGCCGGGGAGCTGTTTTTT.

This chain joins TRBV6-4 and TRBJ1-6; the D is unclear. Germline V lookup: CDR1 MRHNA, CDR2 SNTAGT. Trimming left V 5 bases short and J 9 bases short, with 14 bases between. This CDR3 comprises 14 residues. The CDR3 nucleotides are TGTGCCAGCAGTAGGAGCCCGGGTGGTTCACCCCTCCACTTT. Protein: CASSRSPGGSPLHF.

Note on this clonotype: Since no conserved phenylalanine or tryptophan closes the CDR3, a read error is the likely cause. The limits of the CDR3 on the DNA are not certain, so only TCRdb's listed CDR3 is given. The chain uses TRBV6-2 or TRBV6-3 and TRBJ2-7; the D call of TRBD1 is as the table states it, not checked on the DNA. CDR1 and CDR2 (germline): MNHEY, SVGEGT. The CDR3 is 16 residues long, ends included. The CDR3 sequence is CASSPLRQDRGVSTSL.

This clonotype was picked up a small number of times. This chain links TRBV18 with TRBJ1-2, with D possibly being TRBD1 (5 bases). The length of the CDR3 is 14 residues. Trimming removed 8 bases from V and 1 base from J, with 14 bases in between. The germline V gene encodes CDR1 KGHSH and CDR2 LQKENI. The CDR3 region is CASTSGGNNYGYTF. Written as DNA, the CDR3 is TGTGCCAGCACCAGCGGGGGGAATAACTATGGCTACACCTTC.

This clonotype came up a few times. This rearrangement joins TRBV5-6 to TRBJ2-5; 7 bases match TRBD1. The junction had 4 bases not matched to a gene; V was cut back by 4 bases and J by 1 base. From germline, CDR1 is SGHDT and CDR2 YYEEEE. The CDR3 extends over 14 amino acids. The CDR3 reads CASSNPGGQETQYF. The DNA for the CDR3 is TGTGCCAGCAGCAACCCAGGGGGCCAAGAGACCCAGTACTTC.

The chain combines TRBV4-3 with TRBJ2-7; D may be TRBD2 (7 bases). Germline assignment: CDR1 LGHNA and CDR2 YSLEER. The CDR3 extends over 15 amino acids. The V end lost 1 base, the J end lost 5 bases, and 15 bases lay between the germline ends. The CDR3 DNA is TGCGCCAGCAGCCAAGGCGTCGAAGGGGGGGACGAGCAGTACTTC. It is translated as CASSQGVEGGDEQYF.

The chain employs TRBV27 and TRBJ2-3, with D possibly matching TRBD2 (6 bases). V was shortened by 4 bases and J by 6 bases, with 17 bases between the two germline ends. The CDR3 is 15 residues long. The germline gives CDR1 MNHEY, CDR2 SMNVEV (reference sequence). Here the CDR3 DNA reads TGTGCCAGCAGTTCTCCGACTAGATTTAGGGATACGCAGTATTTT. Its translation: CASSSPTRFRDTQYF.

The gene calls are TRBV11-1 and TRBJ2-2, with no clear D. CDR1 and CDR2 from the germline V gene are SGHAT and FQDESV (reference sequence). V was clipped by 3 bases and J by 0 bases, with 5 bases between them. The CDR3 contains 14 residues. CDR3 nucleotide sequence: TGTGCCAGCAGCTTCGGATCGAACACCGGGGAGCTGTTTTTT. This codes for CASSFGSNTGELFF.

The chain couples TRBV19 to TRBJ1-5, with D uncertain. CDR1 LNHDA and CDR2 SQIVND come from the germline V gene (reference sequence). V lost 6 bases to trimming and J lost 2 bases, with 8 bases between them. The CDR3 loop spans 13 amino acids. The DNA for the CDR3 is TGTGCCAGTAGGGTACCGTGCAATCAGCCCCAGCATTTT. Amino acids: CASRVPCNQPQHF.

The CDR3 DNA reads TGTGCCAGCAGCTATCTGGGGGCCACCGGCCTCACAGATACGCAGTATTTT. Translation: CASSYLGATGLTDTQYF. The chain combines TRBV12-3 or TRBV12-4 with TRBJ2-3; maybe TRBD1 (6 bases). This CDR3 has 17 residues. Trimming stripped 6 bases from V and 2 bases from J, with 21 bases between.

In its sample, this clonotype was seen many times. The J gene is TRBJ2-7, the V gene TRBV5-6; no reliable D call. Germline assignment: CDR1 SGHDT and CDR2 YYEEEE. CDR3 size: 14 residues. Deletions cut 1 base from V and 12 bases from J, with 20 bases between. The CDR3: CASSLFVSSYLRYF. The CDR3 bases are TGTGCCAGCAGCTTGTTTGTGAGCTCGTATCTTCGGTACTTC.

This clonotype has more than one count but fewer than ten. The J gene is TRBJ2-7, the V gene TRBV6-1, with 10 bases matching TRBD2. Germline assignment: CDR1 MNHNS and CDR2 SASEGT. CDR3 size: 15 residues. The V gene end was trimmed by 6 bases and the J gene end by 6 bases; junction bases not matched to a gene: 11. CDR3 protein: CASRGDSGGALEQYF. The CDR3, as DNA: TGTGCCAGCAGAGGCGACAGCGGGGGGGCGCTCGAGCAGTACTTC.

This clonotype was recorded at least ten times. The chain couples TRBV19 to TRBJ1-4, with TRBD1 identical over 7 bases. CDR1 is LNHDA and CDR2 is SQIVND in the germline V gene (reference sequence). J gave up 8 bases and V 3 bases, and 6 bases lay outside the gene matches. The CDR3 length is 14 residues. This CDR3 reads CASSISRGKEKLFF. CDR3 bases: TGTGCCAGTAGTATCTCCAGGGGGAAGGAAAAACTGTTTTTT.

The CDR3 reads CASSHGTGEDQPQHF. CDR3 nucleotide sequence: TGTGCCAGCAGCCATGGGACAGGGGAAGATCAGCCCCAGCATTTT. V is TRBV5-6 and J is TRBJ1-5; 10 bases match TRBD1. J was trimmed by 5 bases and V by 4 bases; bases with no gene match: 6. The CDR3 consists of 15 residues. The germline gives CDR1 SGHDT, CDR2 YYEEEE. Supplemented by reference TRBV5-6 and TRBJ1-5, the full variable domain reads DAGVTQSPTHLIKTRGQQVTLRCSPKSGHDTVSWYQQALGQGPQFIFQYYEEEERQRGNFPDRFSGHQFPNYSSELNVNALLLGDSALYLCASSHGTGEDQPQHFGDGTRLSIL.

This clonotype counts as medium-sized. The chain couples TRBV19 to TRBJ1-5; D uncertain. The CDR3 is made up of 15 amino acids. Trimming removed 6 bases at V and 4 bases at J, with 16 bases between. Per germline, CDR1 LNHDA and CDR2 SQIVND (reference sequence). CDR3 coding DNA: TGTGCCAGTAGGATATATGGACGAGGGAATCAGCCCCAGCATTTT. This codes for CASRIYGRGNQPQHF.

This clonotype ranks as medium-sized. The chain joins TRBV19 to TRBJ2-3; D is possibly TRBD1 or TRBD2 (5 bases each). V lost 8 bases to trimming and J lost 6 bases, with 12 bases between them. The germline V gene has CDR1 LNHDA and CDR2 SQIVND (reference sequence). The length of the CDR3 is 12 residues. The CDR3 DNA sequence: TGTGCCAGTGCGACTTGGGGGGATACGCAGTATTTT. Protein: CASATWGDTQYF.

By sample fraction, this clonotype is medium-sized. This chain uses TRBV15 with TRBJ2-1; D not resolved. The CDR3 runs to 18 residues. V shed 0 bases and J shed 0 bases, with 15 bases lying between them. Germline lookup yields CDR1 LNHNV and CDR2 YYDKDF (reference sequence). The CDR3 reads CATSRDPPSKISYNEQFF. DNA for the CDR3: TGTGCCACCAGCAGAGATCCCCCTTCTAAGATCTCCTACAATGAGCAGTTCTTC.